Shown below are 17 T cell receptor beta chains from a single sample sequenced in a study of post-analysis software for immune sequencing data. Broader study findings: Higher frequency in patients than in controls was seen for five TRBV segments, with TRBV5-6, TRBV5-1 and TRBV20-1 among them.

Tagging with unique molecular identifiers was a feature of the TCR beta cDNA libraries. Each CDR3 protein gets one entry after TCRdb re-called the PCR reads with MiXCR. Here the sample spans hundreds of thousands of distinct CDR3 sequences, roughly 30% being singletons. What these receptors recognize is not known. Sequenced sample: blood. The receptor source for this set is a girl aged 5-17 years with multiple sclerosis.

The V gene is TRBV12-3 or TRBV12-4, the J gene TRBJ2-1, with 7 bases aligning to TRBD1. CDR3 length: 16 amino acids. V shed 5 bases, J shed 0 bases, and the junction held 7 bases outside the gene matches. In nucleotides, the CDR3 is TGTGCCAGCAGTAGGGACAGTCTGAGCTCCTACAATGAGCAGTTCTTC. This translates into CASSRDSLSSYNEQFF.

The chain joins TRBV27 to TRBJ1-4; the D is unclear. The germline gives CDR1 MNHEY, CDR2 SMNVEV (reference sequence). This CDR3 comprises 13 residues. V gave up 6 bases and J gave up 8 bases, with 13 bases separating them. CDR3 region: CASSPQHEEKLFF. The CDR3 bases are TGTGCCAGCAGCCCCCAGCATGAGGAAAAACTGTTTTTT.

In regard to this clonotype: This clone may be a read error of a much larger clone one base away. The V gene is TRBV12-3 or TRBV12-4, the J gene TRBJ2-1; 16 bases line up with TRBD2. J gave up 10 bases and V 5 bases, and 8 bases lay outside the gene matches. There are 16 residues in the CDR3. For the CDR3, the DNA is TGTGCCAGCAGTACTCCGGGACTAGCGGGAGGGGACGAGCAGTTCTTC. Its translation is CASSTPGLAGGDEQFF.

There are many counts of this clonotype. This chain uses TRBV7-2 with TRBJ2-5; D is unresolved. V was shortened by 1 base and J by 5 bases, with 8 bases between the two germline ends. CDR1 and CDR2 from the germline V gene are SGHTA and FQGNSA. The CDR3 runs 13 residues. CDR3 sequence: CASSLVGVETQYF. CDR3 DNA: TGTGCCAGCAGCTTAGTTGGCGTTGAGACCCAGTACTTC.

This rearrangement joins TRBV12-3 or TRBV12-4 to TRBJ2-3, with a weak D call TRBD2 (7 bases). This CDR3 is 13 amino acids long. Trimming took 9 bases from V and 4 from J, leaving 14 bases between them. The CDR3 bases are TGTGCCAGTAGGGGGGGAGACCCAGATACGCAGTATTTT. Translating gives CASRGGDPDTQYF.

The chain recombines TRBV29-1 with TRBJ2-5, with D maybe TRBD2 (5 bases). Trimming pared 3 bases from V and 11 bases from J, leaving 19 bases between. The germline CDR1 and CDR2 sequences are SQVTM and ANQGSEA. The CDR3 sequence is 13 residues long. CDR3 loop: CSVDTGVGNEQYF. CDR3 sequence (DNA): TGCAGCGTTGATACCGGGGTGGGTAATGAGCAGTACTTC. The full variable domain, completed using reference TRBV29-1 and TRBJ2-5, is SAVISQKPSRDICQRGTSLTIQCQVDSQVTMMFWYRQQPGQSLTLIATANQGSEATYESGFVIDKFPISRPNLTFSTLTVSNMSPEDSSIYLCSVDTGVGNEQYFGPGTRLLVL.

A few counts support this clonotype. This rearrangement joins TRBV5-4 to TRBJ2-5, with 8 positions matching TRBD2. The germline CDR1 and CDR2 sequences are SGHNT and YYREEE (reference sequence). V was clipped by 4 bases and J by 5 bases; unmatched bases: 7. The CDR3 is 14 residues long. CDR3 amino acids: CASSPGGTGETQYF. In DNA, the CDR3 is TGTGCCAGCAGCCCGGGGGGGACGGGGGAGACCCAGTACTTC.

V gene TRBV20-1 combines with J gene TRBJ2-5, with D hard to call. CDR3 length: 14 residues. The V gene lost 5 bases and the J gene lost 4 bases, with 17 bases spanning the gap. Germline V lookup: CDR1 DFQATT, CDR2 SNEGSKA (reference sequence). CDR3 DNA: TGCAGTGCTGGAGTTGCGTATCAAAGAGAGACCCAGTACTTC. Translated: CSAGVAYQRETQYF.

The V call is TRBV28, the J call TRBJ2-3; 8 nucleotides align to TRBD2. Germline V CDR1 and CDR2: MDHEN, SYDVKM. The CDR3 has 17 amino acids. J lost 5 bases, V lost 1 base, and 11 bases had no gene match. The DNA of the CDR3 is TGTGCCAGCAGTTTATCCCCAGCGGGGGAGGGTAGAGATACGCAGTATTTT. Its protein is CASSLSPAGEGRDTQYF.

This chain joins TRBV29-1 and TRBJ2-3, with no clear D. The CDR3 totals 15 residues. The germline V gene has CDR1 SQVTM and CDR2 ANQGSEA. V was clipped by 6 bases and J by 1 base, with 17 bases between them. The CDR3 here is CSVSTMAHRTDTQYF. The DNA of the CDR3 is TGCAGCGTATCCACTATGGCCCACCGCACAGATACGCAGTATTTT.

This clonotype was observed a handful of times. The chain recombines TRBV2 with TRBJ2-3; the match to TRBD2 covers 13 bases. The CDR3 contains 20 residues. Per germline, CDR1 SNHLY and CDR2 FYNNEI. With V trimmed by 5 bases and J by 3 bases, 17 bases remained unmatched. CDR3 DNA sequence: TGTGCCAGCAGTCCCGGGACTAGCGGGGCGAGCGTCTATTGGACAGATACGCAGTATTTT. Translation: CASSPGTSGASVYWTDTQYF.

CDR3 in amino acids: CASSPGPQANEKLFF. The CDR3 DNA sequence: TGTGCCAGCAGCCCAGGACCTCAGGCTAATGAAAAACTGTTTTTT. The chain has TRBV11-2 and TRBJ1-4; unclear D gene. The V and J ends lost 5 bases and 3 bases respectively, with 13 bases between them. Germline V gene sequence: CDR1 SGHAT, CDR2 FQNNGV. The CDR3 contains 15 residues.

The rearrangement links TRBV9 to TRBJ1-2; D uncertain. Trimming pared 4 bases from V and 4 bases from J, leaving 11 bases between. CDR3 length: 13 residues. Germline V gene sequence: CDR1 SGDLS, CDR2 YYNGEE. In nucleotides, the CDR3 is TGTGCCAGCAGCTCAACCGATTTCTATGGCTACACCTTC. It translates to CASSSTDFYGYTF.

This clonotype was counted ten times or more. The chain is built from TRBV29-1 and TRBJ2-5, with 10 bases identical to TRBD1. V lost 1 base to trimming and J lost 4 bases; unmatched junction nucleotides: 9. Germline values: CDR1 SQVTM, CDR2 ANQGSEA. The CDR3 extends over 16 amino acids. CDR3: CSVEGLRDRGAETQYF. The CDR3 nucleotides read TGCAGCGTTGAAGGGCTGCGGGACAGGGGTGCAGAGACCCAGTACTTC.

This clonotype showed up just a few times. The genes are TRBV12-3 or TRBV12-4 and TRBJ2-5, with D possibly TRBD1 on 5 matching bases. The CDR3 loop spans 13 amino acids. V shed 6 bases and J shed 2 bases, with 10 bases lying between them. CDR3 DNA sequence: TGTGCCAGCAGCGACAGAAAACAAGAGACCCAGTACTTC. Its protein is CASSDRKQETQYF.

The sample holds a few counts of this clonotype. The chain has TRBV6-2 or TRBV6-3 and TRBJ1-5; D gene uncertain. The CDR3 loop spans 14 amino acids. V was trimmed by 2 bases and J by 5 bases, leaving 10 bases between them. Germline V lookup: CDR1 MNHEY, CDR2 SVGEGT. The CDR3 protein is CASSYLPPHQPQHF. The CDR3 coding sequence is TGTGCCAGCAGTTACCTCCCCCCTCATCAGCCCCAGCATTTT.

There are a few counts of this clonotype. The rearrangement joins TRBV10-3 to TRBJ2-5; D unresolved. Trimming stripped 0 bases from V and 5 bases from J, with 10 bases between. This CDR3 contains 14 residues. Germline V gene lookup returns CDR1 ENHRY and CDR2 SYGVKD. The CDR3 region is CAISESGWAETQYF. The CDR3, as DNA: TGTGCCATCAGTGAGTCCGGCTGGGCGGAGACCCAGTACTTC.